The rows below give T cell receptor beta chains drawn from one sample of a study of early T cells in non-severe SARS-CoV-2 infection. From the 5' RACE reads, TCRdb called clonotypes with MiXCR, one entry per CDR3 protein. The sample holds fewer than 110,000 distinct CDR3 sequences, around 10% seen once. The sample comprised whole blood. These receptors originate from an adult who was a healthcare worker with PCR-confirmed SARS-CoV-2 infection or an uninfected control (not recorded which). Each CDR3 is given with its conserved first and last residue. D genes are given only for firm matches. The size field is filled for only some rows; it gives once, few, many or a size class.

j_call,d_call,v_call,clone_size,cdr3_aa,cdr3_nt
TRBJ1-5,.,TRBV9,.,CASSAPGWDQPQHF,TGTGCCAGCAGCGCACCGGGCTGGGATCAGCCCCAGCATTTT
TRBJ2-3,.,TRBV6-1,.,CASSERELDTDTQYF,TGTGCCAGCAGTGAACGGGAGTTGGACACAGATACGCAGTATTTT
TRBJ2-1,.,TRBV9,few,CASSVFAALSYNEQFF,TGTGCCAGCAGCGTGTTCGCAGCCCTCTCCTACAATGAGCAGTTCTTC
TRBJ2-5,TRBD1,TRBV12-3/TRBV12-4,.,CASSLDRGQTQYF,TGTGCCAGCAGTCTAGACAGGGGTCAGACCCAGTACTTC
TRBJ2-1,.,TRBV20-1,few,CSAARTFIYNEQFF,TGCAGTGCCGCCCGGACTTTCATCTACAATGAGCAGTTCTTC
TRBJ1-2,TRBD1,TRBV29-1,many,CSVEDPDRDLKRGGYTF,TGCAGCGTTGAAGATCCGGACAGGGACTTAAAACGGGGTGGCTACACCTTC
TRBJ1-5,.,TRBV7-2,many,CASSLDYGGGQPQHF,TGTGCCAGCAGCTTAGACTACGGGGGCGGTCAGCCCCAGCATTTT
TRBJ2-7,.,TRBV5-4,many,CASRPGPQGGEQYF,TGTGCCAGCAGGCCAGGGCCCCAGGGGGGCGAGCAGTACTTC
TRBJ2-7,TRBD2,TRBV11-2,.,CASSRSGGPYEQYF,TGTGCCAGCAGCAGGAGCGGGGGCCCCTACGAGCAGTACTTC
TRBJ2-5,.,TRBV28,few,CASSLLDRTQYF,TGTGCCAGCAGTTTACTGGACAGGACCCAGTACTTC
TRBJ2-2,TRBD2,TRBV5-4,many,CASTLAGGPHTGELFF,TGTGCCAGCACCTTAGCGGGAGGGCCTCACACCGGGGAGCTGTTTTTT
TRBJ2-1,.,TRBV9,few,CASSRRGEDEQFF,TGTGCCAGCAGCAGACGGGGCGAGGATGAGCAGTTCTTC
TRBJ2-7,.,TRBV28,many,CASSYAGTLEQYF,TGTGCCAGCAGTTACGCGGGAACCCTCGAGCAGTACTTC
TRBJ2-7,.,TRBV7-9,many,CASSLVGLTYEQYF,TGTGCCAGCAGCTTAGTGGGGCTTACCTACGAGCAGTACTTC
TRBJ1-5,.,TRBV6-2/TRBV6-3,few,CASSPRNVELGQPQHF,TGTGCCAGCAGTCCCAGGAACGTGGAGCTGGGTCAGCCCCAGCATTTT
TRBJ1-1,.,TRBV9,many,CASSGGVNTEAFF,TGTGCCAGCAGCGGAGGCGTGAACACTGAAGCTTTCTTT
TRBJ2-1,.,TRBV7-3,.,CASSPGTAPQEQFF,TGTGCCAGCAGCCCGGGGACCGCCCCACAGGAGCAGTTCTTC
TRBJ2-2,TRBD2,TRBV7-9,many,CASSFGFVSGRTNTGELFF,TGTGCCAGCAGCTTTGGGTTCGTGAGCGGGAGGACGAACACCGGGGAGCTGTTTTTT
TRBJ2-5,.,TRBV20-1,many,CSAEQETQYF,TGCAGTGCCGAACAAGAGACCCAGTACTTC
TRBJ2-2,.,TRBV7-8,many,CASSLAKSTGELFF,TGTGCCAGCAGCTTAGCCAAAAGCACCGGGGAGCTGTTTTTT
TRBJ1-1,.,TRBV4-1,.,CASSQGRVWRFTEAFF,TGCGCCAGCAGCCAAGGGCGGGTTTGGCGGTTCACTGAAGCTTTCTTT
TRBJ2-3,.,TRBV7-9,few,CASSLVRQATDTQYF,TGTGCCAGCAGCTTAGTACGGCAGGCCACAGATACGCAGTATTTT
TRBJ2-7,.,TRBV20-1,few,CSATREPYEQYF,TGCAGTGCTACCAGGGAACCTTACGAGCAGTACTTC
TRBJ2-7,.,TRBV4-1,.,CASSQVTGRYEQYF,TGCGCCAGCAGCCAGGTGACGGGGAGGTACGAGCAGTACTTC
TRBJ1-2,.,TRBV25-1,.,CASSGSGTPGGYGYTF,TGTGCCAGCAGTGGCTCCGGGACACCCGGCGGCTATGGCTACACCTTC
TRBJ2-1,TRBD2,TRBV5-5,.,CASSPSLALGEQFF,TGTGCCAGCAGCCCCTCACTAGCGTTGGGTGAGCAGTTCTTC
TRBJ1-6,TRBD1,TRBV20-1,few,CSARDMGQGLRSPLHF,TGCAGTGCTAGAGATATGGGACAGGGGTTACGGTCACCCCTCCACTTT
TRBJ2-5,TRBD1,TRBV20-1,many,CSASTPTGAVETQYF,TGCAGTGCTAGTACCCCGACAGGGGCGGTCGAGACCCAGTACTTC
TRBJ1-5,TRBD1,TRBV4-1,few,CASSQELRQGRQPQHF,TGCGCCAGCAGCCAAGAATTAAGACAGGGGCGGCAGCCCCAGCATTTT
TRBJ1-1,TRBD1,TRBV5-1,.,CASSTQGGVTEAFF,TGCGCCAGCAGCACACAGGGGGGTGTGACTGAAGCTTTCTTT
TRBJ2-7,.,TRBV3-1,.,CASSPGMAGEQYF,TGTGCCAGCAGCCCGGGTATGGCAGGCGAGCAGTACTTC